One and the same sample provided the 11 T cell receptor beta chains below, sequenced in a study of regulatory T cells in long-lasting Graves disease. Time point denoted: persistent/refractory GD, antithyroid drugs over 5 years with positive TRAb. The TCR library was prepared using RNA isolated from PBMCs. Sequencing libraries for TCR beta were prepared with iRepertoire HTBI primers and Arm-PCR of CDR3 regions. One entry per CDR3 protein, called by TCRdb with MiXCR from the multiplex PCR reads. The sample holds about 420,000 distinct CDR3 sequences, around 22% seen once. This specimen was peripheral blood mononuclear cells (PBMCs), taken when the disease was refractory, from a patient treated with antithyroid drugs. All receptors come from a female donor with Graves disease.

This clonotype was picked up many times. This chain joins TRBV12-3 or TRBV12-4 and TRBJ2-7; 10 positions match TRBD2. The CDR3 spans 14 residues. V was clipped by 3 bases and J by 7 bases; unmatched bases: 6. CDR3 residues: CASSFSSGRDEQYF. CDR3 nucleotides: TGTGCCAGCAGTTTTTCTAGCGGGAGAGATGAGCAGTACTTC.

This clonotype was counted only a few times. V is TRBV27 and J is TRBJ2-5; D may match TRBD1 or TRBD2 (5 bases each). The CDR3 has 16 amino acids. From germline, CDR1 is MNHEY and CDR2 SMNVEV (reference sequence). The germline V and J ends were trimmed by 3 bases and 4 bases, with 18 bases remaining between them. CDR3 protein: CASSLGLGEGPETQYF. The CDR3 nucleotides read TGTGCCAGCAGTTTGGGTCTGGGGGAAGGGCCAGAGACCCAGTACTTC.

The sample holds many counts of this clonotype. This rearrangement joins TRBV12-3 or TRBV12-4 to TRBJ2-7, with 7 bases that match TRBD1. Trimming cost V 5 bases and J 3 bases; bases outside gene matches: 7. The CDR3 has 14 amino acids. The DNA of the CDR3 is TGTGCCAGCAGTAGGGGACAGCCACACTACGAGCAGTACTTC. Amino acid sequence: CASSRGQPHYEQYF.

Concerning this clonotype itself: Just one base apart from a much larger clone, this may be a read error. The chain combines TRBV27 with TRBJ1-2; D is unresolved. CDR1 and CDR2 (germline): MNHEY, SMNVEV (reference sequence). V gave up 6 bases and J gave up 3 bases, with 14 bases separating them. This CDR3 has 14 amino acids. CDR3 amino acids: CASSPGEMDYGYTF. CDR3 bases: TGTGCCAGCAGCCCCGGCGAAATGGACTATGGCTACACCTTC.

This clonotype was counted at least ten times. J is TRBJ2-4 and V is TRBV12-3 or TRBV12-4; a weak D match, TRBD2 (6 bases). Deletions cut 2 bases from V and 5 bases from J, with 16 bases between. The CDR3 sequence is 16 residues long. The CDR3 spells CASSLSLGGWENIQYF. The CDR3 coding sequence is TGTGCCAGCAGTTTATCCTTGGGGGGTTGGGAAAACATTCAGTACTTC.

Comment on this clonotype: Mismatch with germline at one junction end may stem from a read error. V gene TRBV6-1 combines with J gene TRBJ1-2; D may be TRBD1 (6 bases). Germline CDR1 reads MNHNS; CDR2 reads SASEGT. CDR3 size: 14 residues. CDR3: CASSRTGTTYGCTF. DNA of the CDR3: TGTGCCAGCAGTAGAACCGGGACAACGTATGGCTGCACCTTC.

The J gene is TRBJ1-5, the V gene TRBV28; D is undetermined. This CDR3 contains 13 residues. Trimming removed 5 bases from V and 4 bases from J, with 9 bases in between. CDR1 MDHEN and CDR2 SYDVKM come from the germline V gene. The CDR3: CASSLMRNQPQHF. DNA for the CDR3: TGTGCCAGCAGTCTTATGAGGAATCAGCCCCAGCATTTT.

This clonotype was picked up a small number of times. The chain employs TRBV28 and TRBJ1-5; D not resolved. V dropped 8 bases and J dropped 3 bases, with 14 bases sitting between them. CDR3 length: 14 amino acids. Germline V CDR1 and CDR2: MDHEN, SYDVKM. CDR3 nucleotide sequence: TGTGCCAGCGGCAGCGGACTTGCCAATCAGCCCCAGCATTTT. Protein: CASGSGLANQPQHF. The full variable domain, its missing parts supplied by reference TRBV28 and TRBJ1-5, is DVKVTQSSRYLVKRTGEKVFLECVQDMDHENMFWYRQDPGLGLRLIYFSYDVKMKEKGDIPEGYSVSREKKERFSLILESASTNQTSMYLCASGSGLANQPQHFGDGTRLSIL.

In nucleotides, the CDR3 is TGTGCCAGCAGCTTAAACGGACTAGCGGGAGGGCGTAGCACAGATACGCAGTATTTT. Its translation is CASSLNGLAGGRSTDTQYF. V gene TRBV7-2 combines with J gene TRBJ2-3; 15 nucleotides line up with TRBD2. J was trimmed by 0 bases and V by 2 bases; bases with no gene match: 6. This CDR3 region has 19 residues. The germline V gene has CDR1 SGHTA and CDR2 FQGNSA.

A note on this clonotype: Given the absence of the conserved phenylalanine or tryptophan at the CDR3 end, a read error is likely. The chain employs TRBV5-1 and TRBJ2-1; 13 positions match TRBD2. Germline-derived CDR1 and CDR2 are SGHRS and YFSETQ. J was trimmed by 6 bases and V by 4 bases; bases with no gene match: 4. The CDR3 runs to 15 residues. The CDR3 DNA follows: TGCGCCAGCAGCCCAGGACTAGCGGGAGTCAATGAGCAGTTCGTC. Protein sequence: CASSPGLAGVNEQFV.

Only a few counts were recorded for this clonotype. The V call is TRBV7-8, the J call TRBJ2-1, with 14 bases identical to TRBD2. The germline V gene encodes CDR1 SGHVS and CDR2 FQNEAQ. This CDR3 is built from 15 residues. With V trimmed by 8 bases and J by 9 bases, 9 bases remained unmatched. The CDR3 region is CASQGGLAGGSEQFF. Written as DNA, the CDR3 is TGTGCCAGCCAAGGCGGACTAGCGGGAGGCTCTGAGCAGTTCTTC.